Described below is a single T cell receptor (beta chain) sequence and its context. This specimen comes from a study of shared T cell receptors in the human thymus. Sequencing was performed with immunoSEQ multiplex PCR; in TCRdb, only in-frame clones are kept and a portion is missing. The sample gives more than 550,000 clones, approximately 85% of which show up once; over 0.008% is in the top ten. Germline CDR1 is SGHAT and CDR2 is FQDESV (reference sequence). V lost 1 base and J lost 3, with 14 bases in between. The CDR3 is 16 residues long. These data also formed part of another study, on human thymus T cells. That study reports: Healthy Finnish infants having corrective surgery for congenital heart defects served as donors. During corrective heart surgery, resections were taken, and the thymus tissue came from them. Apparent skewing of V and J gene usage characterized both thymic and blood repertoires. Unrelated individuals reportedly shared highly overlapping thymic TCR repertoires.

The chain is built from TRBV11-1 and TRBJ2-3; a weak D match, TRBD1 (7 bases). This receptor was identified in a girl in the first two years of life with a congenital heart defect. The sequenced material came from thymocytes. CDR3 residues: CASSLGGRGDTDTQYF. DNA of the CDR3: TGTGCCAGCAGCTTAGGCGGCAGGGGGGATACAGATACGCAGTATTTT.